Presented here are 13 T cell receptor beta chains from one specimen sequenced in a study of blood T cells in healthy people across ages (dated by TCRdb to 2015 to 2017). Library preparation was by 5' RACE. Instrument on record: Illumina HiSeq 2500. The second PCR ran for about 6 to 12 cycles and used a J-beta primer mix along with a sample-barcoded 5' primer. TCRdb passed the public sequencing reads through fastp at Q25 and MiXCR, retaining productive beta sequences. For every CDR3 protein sequence, its rows merge into one entry that carries the most common genes and DNA. Within this sample are 750,000 to 1,000,000 distinct CDR3 sequences, with just under 30% of them counted one time only. Jointly, the top ten make up approximately 10% of the sample. The same data also went into a second study, on T cells of mothers and their children.

Material for sequencing was blood. The receptors here all came from a woman aged 40 to 50 in good health.

This chain uses TRBV2 with TRBJ2-1, with 7 bases aligning to TRBD2. V dropped 4 bases and J dropped 9; count of bases not matched to a gene: 21. The CDR3 is made up of 18 amino acids. Per germline, CDR1 SNHLY and CDR2 FYNNEI. CDR3 nucleotide sequence: TGTGCCAGCAGTGGCATGGAGCGGGAAATATTGGTGGGGAGTGAGCAGTTCTTC. It is translated as CASSGMEREILVGSEQFF.

Concerning this clonotype: Relative to the germline gene, one junction end is altered; a read error may explain this. This chain connects TRBV20-1 to TRBJ2-4, with 9 bases fitting TRBD1. Germline V gives CDR1 DFQATT, CDR2 SNEGSKA (reference sequence). This CDR3 has 14 residues. CDR3 region: CGAGKTGGQNIQYF. The CDR3 DNA reads TGCGGTGCTGGTAAAACAGGGGGCCAAAACATTCAGTACTTC.

This clonotype showed up many times. This may stem from a read error, because a much larger clone lies one nucleotide away. This chain links TRBV6-4 with TRBJ2-2, with 10 bases aligning to TRBD1. The CDR3 extends over 14 amino acids. V gave up 6 bases and J gave up 6 bases; unmatched junction bases: 4. CDR1 and CDR2 (germline): MRHNA, SNTAGT. CDR3 coding DNA: TGTGCCAGCAGGGACGGACAGGGGGCCGGGGAGCTGTTTTTT. It is translated as CASRDGQGAGELFF.

The V and J genes are TRBV11-2 and TRBJ2-3; D remains unclear. There are 15 residues in the CDR3. Trimming took 0 bases from V and 2 from J, leaving 9 bases between them. Germline CDR1 reads SGHAT; CDR2 reads FQNNGV. The CDR3 sequence is CASSLDLSLTDTQYF. The CDR3, as DNA: TGTGCCAGCAGCTTAGATCTGTCCCTCACAGATACGCAGTATTTT.

This clonotype was seen more than once but under ten times. The chain couples TRBV20-1 to TRBJ1-5; a weak D match, TRBD1 (6 bases). CDR1 DFQATT and CDR2 SNEGSKA come from the germline V gene (reference sequence). The V and J ends lost 7 bases and 7 bases respectively, with 11 bases between them. This CDR3 has 11 amino acids. CDR3 sequence (DNA): TGCAGTGACCCGGGGGCCCAGCCCCAGCATTTT. It codes for CSDPGAQPQHF.

J is TRBJ2-3 and V is TRBV6-1, with 13 nucleotides matching TRBD2. The germline gives CDR1 MNHNS, CDR2 SASEGT. J gave up 4 bases and V 2 bases, and 9 bases lay outside the gene matches. CDR3 length equals 18 residues. DNA of the CDR3: TGTGCCAGCAGTGAAAGACTAGCGGGGGGCGGGGTCGCAGATACGCAGTATTTT. Amino acid sequence: CASSERLAGGGVADTQYF.

This clonotype was counted a few times. The gene calls are TRBV6-1 and TRBJ1-2; weak D call: TRBD1 (5 bases). Germline V gene lookup returns CDR1 MNHNS and CDR2 SASEGT. This CDR3 has 14 residues. V lost 3 bases, J lost 4 bases, and 12 bases lay in between. DNA for the CDR3: TGTGCCAGCAGTGACGCAGGGCCAGGCTATGGCTACACCTTC. It translates to CASSDAGPGYGYTF.

Many counts were recorded for this clonotype. The V call is TRBV28, the J call TRBJ2-5; no clear D gene. The ends were cut back, 6 bases at V and 1 base at J, with 9 bases in the middle. Germline CDR1 MDHEN, CDR2 SYDVKM. This CDR3 is built from 13 residues. CDR3 in amino acids: CASSQQSQETQYF. For the CDR3, the DNA is TGTGCCAGCAGCCAACAGAGCCAAGAGACCCAGTACTTC. Drawing the rest from reference TRBV28 and TRBJ2-5, the complete variable domain is DVKVTQSSRYLVKRTGEKVFLECVQDMDHENMFWYRQDPGLGLRLIYFSYDVKMKEKGDIPEGYSVSREKKERFSLILESASTNQTSMYLCASSQQSQETQYFGPGTRLLVL.

On this clonotype: One end of the junction does not line up with germline, which may come from a read error. V gene TRBV7-7 combines with J gene TRBJ2-1; D is perhaps TRBD2 (7 bases). With the DNA end fitting TRBJ2-7 better, the J assignment may be wrong. Germline V gene lookup returns CDR1 SSHAT and CDR2 FNYEAQ (reference sequence). The CDR3 spans 18 residues. The CDR3 DNA reads TGTGCTAGCAGCCGGGGGAGGGGGGGCTCAAGCTCCTACAATGAGCAGTACTTC. Amino acids: CASSRGRGGSSSYNEQYF.

This clonotype has a handful of counts. V gene TRBV20-1 combines with J gene TRBJ1-1; a possible D gene is TRBD1 (6 bases). With 1 base removed from V and 4 bases from J, the gap between germline ends came to 13 bases. The CDR3 runs to 14 residues. Germline CDR1 and CDR2: DFQATT and SNEGSKA (reference sequence). This CDR3 reads CSARGKTGGTEAFF. The CDR3 DNA reads as TGCAGTGCTAGAGGGAAGACAGGCGGCACTGAAGCTTTCTTT.

In regard to this clonotype: Germline is not matched at one junction end, which may reflect a read error. The V and J genes are TRBV5-6 and TRBJ2-1; D unclear. Per germline, CDR1 SGHDT and CDR2 YYEEEE. This CDR3 is 15 amino acids long. CDR3 nucleotides: TGTGCCAGCAGCCTGTACCTTAGCTCCCACAATGAGCAGTTCTTC. Protein: CASSLYLSSHNEQFF.

This clonotype came up many times. The rearrangement links TRBV2 to TRBJ2-7; D not resolved. The V end was cut by 4 bases, the J end by 2 bases, with 9 bases between. The CDR3 loop spans 13 amino acids. Germline V gene sequence: CDR1 SNHLY, CDR2 FYNNEI. The chain's CDR3 is CASSVVGAYEQYF. The CDR3 DNA is TGTGCCAGCAGTGTGGTGGGCGCCTACGAGCAGTACTTC.

In this sample, this clonotype turned up once. One base away lies a much larger clone, so this may be a sequencing read error. In this CDR3 the conserved last residue, phenylalanine or tryptophan, is missing, so a read error is likely. The chain recombines TRBV20-1 with TRBJ1-1; the match to TRBD1 covers 7 bases. Trimming took 0 bases from V and 3 from J; bases not matched to a gene: 1. The CDR3 totals 13 residues. CDR1 is DFQATT and CDR2 is SNEGSKA in the germline V gene (reference sequence). CDR3 amino acids: CSARETGDTEAFC. The CDR3 nucleotides are TGCAGTGCTAGAGAAACAGGGGACACTGAAGCTTTCTGT.